These 14 T cell receptor beta chains share one sample of origin, sequenced in a study of blood T cell repertoires in COVID-19. Repertoires were generated with immunoSEQ multiplex PCR, while TCRdb's copy carries only in-frame clones and drops some. The sample consists of just over 150,000 clones, approximately 95% of them appearing once. Source material: peripheral blood. Receptor source: a woman aged 50 to 65 with acute or convalescent COVID-19.

The chain couples TRBV28 to TRBJ2-3; no clear D gene. The CDR3 length is 14 residues. V was clipped by 6 bases and J by 0 bases, with 10 bases between them. Per the germline V gene, CDR1 is MDHEN and CDR2 is SYDVKM. The CDR3 nucleotides are TGTGCCAGCAGCCCGGGTATTAGCACAGATACGCAGTATTTT. The encoded protein is CASSPGISTDTQYF. The complete variable domain, with remaining parts taken from reference TRBV28 and TRBJ2-3, reads DVKVTQSSRYLVKRTGEKVFLECVQDMDHENMFWYRQDPGLGLRLIYFSYDVKMKEKGDIPEGYSVSREKKERFSLILESASTNQTSMYLCASSPGISTDTQYFGPGTRLTVL.

The chain combines TRBV6-5 with TRBJ2-7; possibly TRBD2 for D (6 bases). CDR1 and CDR2 (germline): MNHEY, SVGAGI. V lost 0 bases and J lost 0, with 9 bases in between. CDR3 size: 15 residues. In DNA, the CDR3 is TGTGCCAGCAGTTACTCGGAGGGTCACTCCTACGAGCAGTACTTC. Amino acid sequence: CASSYSEGHSYEQYF.

The V and J genes are TRBV4-1 and TRBJ2-7; 7 nucleotides align to TRBD1. The CDR3 is made up of 16 amino acids. CDR1 and CDR2 (germline): MGHRA, YSYEKL. V lost 2 bases and J lost 0; bases outside the gene matches: 7. CDR3 in amino acids: CASSQPGQRSSYEQYF. The CDR3 DNA reads as TGCGCCAGCAGCCAACCGGGACAGCGCAGCTCCTACGAGCAGTACTTC.

The V gene is TRBV9, the J gene TRBJ1-2; TRBD1 matches at 7 bases. The CDR3 contains 15 residues. Trimming at V came to 0 bases and at J to 1 base, leaving 3 bases not matched to a gene. Germline V gene data show CDR1 as SGDLS and CDR2 as YYNGEE. CDR3 amino acids: CASSVDAGGNYGYTF. CDR3 sequence (DNA): TGTGCCAGCAGCGTAGACGCAGGGGGTAACTATGGCTACACCTTC.

The chain combines TRBV19 with TRBJ2-1, with 8 bases identical to TRBD2. This CDR3 region has 15 residues. J gave up 0 bases and V 6 bases, and 4 bases lay outside the gene matches. CDR1 and CDR2 (germline): LNHDA, SQIVND (reference sequence). CDR3 sequence reads: CASSLSGGSYNEQFF. Here the CDR3 DNA reads TGTGCCAGTAGCTTGAGCGGGGGCTCCTACAATGAGCAGTTCTTC.

The rearrangement links TRBV6-1 to TRBJ1-5; 7 bases line up with TRBD1. This CDR3 region has 14 residues. The V segment lost 3 bases and the J segment 9 bases; nucleotides outside the gene matches: 8. Germline CDR1 and CDR2: MNHNS and SASEGT. CDR3 in amino acids: CASSDGRDSLPQHF. The DNA of the CDR3 is TGTGCCAGCAGTGATGGACGGGACAGTCTGCCCCAGCATTTT.

The J gene is TRBJ1-2, the V gene TRBV30, with D uncertain. The CDR3 has 12 residues. V shed 7 bases and J shed 8 bases, with 17 bases lying between them. The germline CDR1 and CDR2 sequences are GTSNPN and SVGIG (reference sequence). CDR3 DNA: TGTGCCTTTATGCCGGGGTCTTACGGCTACACCTTC. It codes for CAFMPGSYGYTF.

The chain has TRBV4-3 and TRBJ2-2, with TRBD2 as a possible D gene (6 bases). The CDR3 extends over 17 amino acids. Trimming took 2 bases from V and 7 from J, leaving 20 bases between them. The germline CDR1 and CDR2 sequences are LGHNA and YSLEER. DNA for the CDR3: TGCGCCAGCAGCCAACCGTCCCCGGGACTCGTAGGCGGGGAGCTGTTTTTT. Translating gives CASSQPSPGLVGGELFF.

The rearrangement links TRBV28 to TRBJ2-2; D is ambiguous. Trimming pared 4 bases from V and 7 bases from J, leaving 10 bases between. Germline CDR1 is MDHEN and CDR2 is SYDVKM. The CDR3 loop spans 13 amino acids. CDR3 sequence: CASSSGSDGELFF. CDR3 DNA: TGTGCCAGCAGTTCCGGGTCTGACGGGGAGCTGTTTTTT.

The chain carries TRBV6-5 and TRBJ1-5; D is possibly TRBD1 (6 bases). CDR3 length: 12 amino acids. Trimming removed 6 bases from V and 7 bases from J, with 10 bases in between. From germline, CDR1 is MNHEY and CDR2 SVGAGI. In nucleotides, the CDR3 is TGTGCCAGCAGCCTAGGACAGCAGCCCCAGCATTTT. Encoded protein: CASSLGQQPQHF.

The chain links TRBV9 to TRBJ1-1; 12 nucleotides match TRBD1. The CDR3 loop spans 16 amino acids. Germline V gives CDR1 SGDLS, CDR2 YYNGEE. The trim removed 3 bases at V and 2 bases at J, leaving 5 bases unmatched. The CDR3 spells CASSAGTGGLNTEAFF. CDR3 nucleotides: TGTGCCAGCAGCGCTGGGACAGGGGGCCTTAACACTGAAGCTTTCTTT.

This chain links TRBV5-4 with TRBJ1-4, with D uncertain. The CDR3 runs 12 residues. CDR1 is SGHNT and CDR2 is YYREEE in the germline V gene (reference sequence). The V and J ends lost 2 bases and 12 bases respectively, with 11 bases between them. Here the CDR3 DNA reads TGTGCCAGCAGCTTCGAGGCACAAGAACTGTTTTTT. This sequence encodes CASSFEAQELFF.

This sequence joins TRBV4-1 and TRBJ1-1; D is perhaps TRBD1 (6 bases). V was cut by 0 bases and J by 0 bases, with 29 bases left in between. Looked up from germline, CDR1 is MGHRA and CDR2 is YSYEKL. The CDR3 covers 22 residues. This chain's CDR3 is CASSQEPTGHSVARGLNTEAFF. The CDR3 DNA sequence: TGCGCCAGCAGCCAAGAACCTACAGGGCATAGCGTGGCTCGAGGTTTGAACACTGAAGCTTTCTTT.

This clone appeared once. The chain recombines TRBV19 with TRBJ2-2, with D possibly TRBD2 on 5 matching bases. Germline-derived CDR1 and CDR2 are LNHDA and SQIVND (reference sequence). V was clipped by 3 bases and J by 6 bases, with 8 bases between them. The CDR3 is made up of 13 amino acids. CDR3 sequence reads: CASSISGAGELFF. CDR3 nucleotide sequence: TGTGCCAGTAGTATTTCCGGGGCCGGGGAGCTGTTTTTT.